The 19 T cell receptor beta chains reported below all come from one sample, sequenced in a study of cytomegalovirus exposure and HLA in healthy donors. The PCR contained 60 Vbeta and 13 Jbeta primers. Profiled with immunoSEQ multiplex PCR; TCRdb holds only in-frame clones, not every one. The sample shows 130,000 to 150,000 clones, about 73% of them seen only once. Sequenced input: PBMCs. These receptors all stem from a man aged 40-49 years in good health and CMV-seropositive.

The chain couples TRBV25-1 to TRBJ1-6; maybe TRBD1 (5 bases). Trimming shortened V by 4 bases and J by 12 bases, and 10 bases separated the two germline ends. Germline-derived CDR1 and CDR2 are MGHDK and SYGVNS. The CDR3 is 12 amino acids. The CDR3 reads CASSAGEQPLHF. The CDR3 nucleotides read TGTGCCAGCAGTGCGGGGGAGCAACCCCTCCACTTT.

The rearrangement joins TRBV7-3 to TRBJ2-1; 10 positions match TRBD2. The CDR3 loop spans 15 amino acids. Trimming at V came to 5 bases and at J to 7 bases, leaving 8 bases not matched to a gene. Germline CDR1 and CDR2: SGHTA and FQGTGA. CDR3 nucleotides: TGTGCCAGCAGCCCCATGGGACTAGCGCCGAATGAGCAGTTCTTC. Protein product: CASSPMGLAPNEQFF. Based on the CDR3 plus reference TRBV7-3 and TRBJ2-1, the full variable domain is GAGVSQTPSNKVTEKGKYVELRCDPISGHTALYWYRQSLGQGPEFLIYFQGTGAADDSGLPNDRFFAVRPEGSVSTLKIQRTERGDSAVYLCASSPMGLAPNEQFFGPGTRLTVL.

This chain uses TRBV18 with TRBJ1-2; D perhaps matches TRBD1 (6 bases). The CDR3 runs 13 residues. Between the trimmed V and J ends, which lost 3 bases and 6 bases, there was a span of 11 bases. Germline CDR1 reads KGHSH; CDR2 reads LQKENI. As DNA, the CDR3 is TGTGCCAGCTCACCTACCGGGACAAATGGCTACACCTTC. Translated, it gives CASSPTGTNGYTF.

The chain carries TRBV7-8 and TRBJ2-5, with D perhaps matching TRBD1 (6 bases). This CDR3 spans 14 amino acids. Trimming left V 4 bases short and J 0 bases short, with 9 bases between. Germline CDR1 and CDR2: SGHVS and FQNEAQ. For the CDR3, the DNA is TGTGCCAGCAGCTCCGGGACACACCAAGAGACCCAGTACTTC. Amino acids: CASSSGTHQETQYF.

The V and J genes are TRBV6-5 and TRBJ1-4, with 7 bases fitting TRBD1. The junction had 7 bases not matched to a gene; V was cut back by 5 bases and J by 7 bases. Germline V lookup: CDR1 MNHEY, CDR2 SVGAGI. There are 14 residues in the CDR3. CDR3 loop: CASSTDREVEKLFF. The DNA for the CDR3 is TGTGCCAGCAGTACCGACAGGGAGGTTGAAAAACTGTTTTTT.

This clone showed up just a few times. The rearrangement links TRBV5-1 to TRBJ2-3, with 7 positions matching TRBD1. The CDR3 extends over 15 amino acids. Looked up from germline, CDR1 is SGHRS and CDR2 is YFSETQ. Germline trimming cut 3 bases from V and 5 bases from J; bases unmatched to any gene: 9. CDR3 protein: CASSYRPGGGDTQYF. The CDR3 bases are TGCGCCAGCAGCTACCGACCAGGGGGTGGAGATACGCAGTATTTT. The variable domain in full, with the rest retrieved from reference TRBV5-1 and TRBJ2-3, is KAGVTQTPRYLIKTRGQQVTLSCSPISGHRSVSWYQQTPGQGLQFLFEYFSETQRNKGNFPGRFSGRQFSNSRSEMNVSTLELGDSALYLCASSYRPGGGDTQYFGPGTRLTVL.

The V gene is TRBV7-9, the J gene TRBJ2-5, with D possibly matching TRBD2 (6 bases). V was trimmed by 7 bases and J by 3 bases, leaving 12 bases between them. CDR1 is SEHNR and CDR2 is FQNEAQ in the germline V gene (reference sequence). CDR3 length: 13 amino acids. CDR3 in amino acids: CASNSGVKETQYF. In DNA form, the CDR3 reads TGTGCCAGCAACTCGGGAGTTAAAGAGACCCAGTACTTC.

The gene calls are TRBV9 and TRBJ2-1, with TRBD2 matching 9 bases. This CDR3 region has 15 residues. Germline V gene lookup returns CDR1 SGDLS and CDR2 YYNGEE. V dropped 4 bases and J dropped 9; count of bases not matched to a gene: 11. This CDR3 reads CASSSEAGGRLEQFF. In DNA form, the CDR3 reads TGTGCCAGCAGCTCGGAAGCGGGAGGTCGTCTTGAGCAGTTCTTC.

This chain joins TRBV4-1 and TRBJ1-5; possibly TRBD1 for D (6 bases). This CDR3 is 15 amino acids long. Germline loops: CDR1 MGHRA, CDR2 YSYEKL. The V and J ends lost 1 base and 4 bases respectively, with 11 bases between them. The CDR3 loop reads CASSQVTGLNQPQHF. CDR3 coding DNA: TGCGCCAGCAGCCAAGTGACAGGTTTGAATCAGCCCCAGCATTTT.

The chain combines TRBV6-1 with TRBJ2-1, with TRBD2 identical over 7 bases. The V and J ends lost 4 bases and 1 base, in that order; junction bases with no gene match: 7. The germline V gene has CDR1 MNHNS and CDR2 SASEGT. CDR3 length equals 16 residues. CDR3 amino acids: CASSGHYSGSYNEQFF. CDR3 nucleotides: TGTGCCAGCAGTGGTCACTATAGCGGGTCCTACAATGAGCAGTTCTTC.

The chain uses TRBV5-4 and TRBJ2-7; 8 positions match TRBD1. After removal of 3 bases from V and 6 bases from J, the junction contained 5 bases not matched to a gene. This CDR3 spans 13 amino acids. CDR1 SGHNT and CDR2 YYREEE come from the germline V gene (reference sequence). CDR3 loop: CASSSQGGTEQYF. As DNA, the CDR3 is TGTGCCAGCAGCTCACAGGGGGGAACCGAGCAGTACTTC.

J is TRBJ1-1 and V is TRBV6-1; 8 bases fit TRBD1. Germline V lookup: CDR1 MNHNS, CDR2 SASEGT. After removal of 3 bases from V and 2 bases from J, the junction contained 14 bases not matched to a gene. This CDR3 is built from 18 residues. CDR3 in amino acids: CASSDVWGQVLTNTEAFF. As DNA, the CDR3 is TGTGCCAGCAGTGACGTTTGGGGACAGGTCCTTACCAACACTGAAGCTTTCTTT.

This chain links TRBV27 with TRBJ2-1, with 12 nucleotides matching TRBD2. Germline V gene lookup returns CDR1 MNHEY and CDR2 SMNVEV (reference sequence). Germline trimming cut 5 bases from V and 7 bases from J; bases unmatched to any gene: 12. This CDR3 is built from 17 residues. The CDR3 DNA reads as TGTGCCAGCAGTCTCCAGGCCCTAGCGGGAGGGTTAAATGAGCAGTTCTTC. This translates into CASSLQALAGGLNEQFF.

The V gene is TRBV5-6, the J gene TRBJ2-3, with 9 bases lining up with TRBD2. The CDR3 sequence is 19 residues long. The germline V gene encodes CDR1 SGHDT and CDR2 YYEEEE. With V trimmed by 4 bases and J by 3 bases, 18 bases remained unmatched. This CDR3 is CASSMGVAGVSGRTDTQYF. Here the CDR3 DNA reads TGTGCCAGCAGCATGGGAGTAGCGGGAGTTTCAGGGAGGACAGATACGCAGTATTTT.

The rearrangement links TRBV25-1 to TRBJ1-2; TRBD1 agrees at 7 bases. The V and J ends lost 4 bases and 2 bases, in that order; junction bases with no gene match: 7. Germline V gives CDR1 MGHDK, CDR2 SYGVNS. CDR3 length equals 15 residues. CDR3 region: CASSVGGQLNYGYTF. The CDR3 DNA reads TGTGCCAGCAGTGTGGGGGGACAGCTAAACTATGGCTACACCTTC.

This clone was picked up a small number of times. The chain is built from TRBV4-2 and TRBJ2-7; 10 bases agree with TRBD1. There are 13 residues in the CDR3. Germline CDR1 is LGHNA and CDR2 is YNFKEQ. With V trimmed by 4 bases and J by 5 bases, 2 bases remained unmatched. The CDR3 DNA reads TGTGCCAGCAGCCCCGACAGGGGGCACGAGCAGTACTTC. Protein product: CASSPDRGHEQYF.

J is TRBJ1-1 and V is TRBV6-5; TRBD1 is a possible D gene (5 bases). The CDR3 loop spans 15 amino acids. Between the trimmed V and J ends, which lost 5 bases and 0 bases, there was a span of 13 bases. Germline CDR1 and CDR2: MNHEY and SVGAGI. CDR3 amino acids: CASSRPGGMNTEAFF. As DNA, the CDR3 is TGTGCCAGCAGTCGCCCGGGGGGTATGAACACTGAAGCTTTCTTT.

V is TRBV6-4 and J is TRBJ2-3; 8 bases match TRBD1. Looked up from germline, CDR1 is MRHNA and CDR2 is SNTAGT. Trimming removed 4 bases from V and 6 bases from J; junction bases left unmatched: 3. CDR3 size: 13 residues. CDR3 sequence reads: CASSAQGVDTQYF. The DNA for the CDR3 is TGTGCCAGCAGTGCACAGGGGGTTGATACGCAGTATTTT.

The V and J genes are TRBV7-9 and TRBJ2-3, with D possibly matching TRBD1 (6 bases). Germline V gene sequence: CDR1 SEHNR, CDR2 FQNEAQ (reference sequence). This CDR3 contains 11 residues. Trimming took 5 bases from V and 13 from J, leaving 13 bases between them. In nucleotides, the CDR3 is TGTGCCAGCAGCAACAGGGTTTCGGAGTATTTT. Translation gives CASSNRVSEYF. The whole variable domain, remainder taken from reference TRBV7-9 and TRBJ2-3, is DTGVSQNPRHKITKRGQNVTFRCDPISEHNRLYWYRQTLGQGPEFLTYFQNEAQLEKSRLLSDRFSAERPKGSFSTLEIQRTEQGDSAMYLCASSNRVSEYFGPGTRLTVL.